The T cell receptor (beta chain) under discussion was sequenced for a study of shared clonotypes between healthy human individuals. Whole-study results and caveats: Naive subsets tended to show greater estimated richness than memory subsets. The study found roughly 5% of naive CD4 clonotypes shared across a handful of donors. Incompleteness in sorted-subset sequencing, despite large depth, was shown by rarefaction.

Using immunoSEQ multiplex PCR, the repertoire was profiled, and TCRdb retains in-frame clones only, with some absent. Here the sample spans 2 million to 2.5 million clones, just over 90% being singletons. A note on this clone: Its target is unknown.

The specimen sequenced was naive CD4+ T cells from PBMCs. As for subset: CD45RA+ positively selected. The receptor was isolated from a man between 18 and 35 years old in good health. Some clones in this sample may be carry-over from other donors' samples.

DNA for the CDR3: TGTGCCAGCTCACCACGGGACAGAAACTATGGCTACACCTTC. Translated, it gives CASSPRDRNYGYTF. The chain employs TRBV18 and TRBJ1-2, with 7 bases fitting TRBD1. Germline loops: CDR1 KGHSH, CDR2 LQKENI. The CDR3 consists of 14 residues. Trimming at V came to 1 base and at J to 2 bases, leaving 1 base not matched to a gene.